Detailed here is one T cell receptor (beta chain). Participant-given clinical history determined each cohort assignment. This entry is derived from a study of blood T cell repertoires in COVID-19. As for the study in general: PBMCs, B-cell-depleted T cells, or T cells were the source of the cDNA or gDNA that made up the material.

Original processing notes: For nucleated cells, counts were estimated from reference gene primer amplification. Generated by immunoSEQ multiplex PCR, the TCRdb table keeps only in-frame clones and is missing some. V, J and clone size are taken as reported in that table, and D and trimming were inferred from the DNA itself. The table has about 430,000 clones, nearly 90% seen once. V trimming: 4 bases; J trimming: 0 bases; junction bases outside the gene matches: 5. CDR1 SGHDT and CDR2 YYEEEE come from the germline V gene. This CDR3 spans 15 amino acids. The clonotype was recovered from a woman aged 18-29 years who had been exposed to COVID-19. The sample comprised PBMCs or T cells enriched from blood (not recorded which). V usage is TRBV5-6 and J usage is TRBJ1-1; 8 nucleotides align to TRBD1. CDR3 sequence (DNA): TGTGCCAGCAGCCTCCGGGACAGGATGAACACTGAAGCTTTCTTT. It specifies CASSLRDRMNTEAFF.